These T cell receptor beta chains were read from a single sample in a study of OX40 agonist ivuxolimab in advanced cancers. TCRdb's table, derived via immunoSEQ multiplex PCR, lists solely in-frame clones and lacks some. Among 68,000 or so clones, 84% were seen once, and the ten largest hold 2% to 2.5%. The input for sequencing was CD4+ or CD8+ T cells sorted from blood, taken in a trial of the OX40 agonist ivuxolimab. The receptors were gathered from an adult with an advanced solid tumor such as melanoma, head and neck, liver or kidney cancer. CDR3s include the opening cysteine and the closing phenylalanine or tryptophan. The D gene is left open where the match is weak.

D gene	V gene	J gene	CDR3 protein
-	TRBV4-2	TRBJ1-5	CASSQEAGLNQPQHF
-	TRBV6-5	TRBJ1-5	CASRGVGGQPQHF
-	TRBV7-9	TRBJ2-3	CASSSLRDQADTQYF
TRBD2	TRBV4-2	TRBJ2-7	CASSQTGLAGGYEQYF
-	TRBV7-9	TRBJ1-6	CASKWGRSSNSPLHF
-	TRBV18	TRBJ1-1	CASSPGSYNIMNTEAFF
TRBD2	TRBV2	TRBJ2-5	CASIQVAGGLGKETQYF
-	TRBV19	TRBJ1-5	CASSQQRSNQPQHF
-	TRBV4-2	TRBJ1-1	CASSQDRAANTEAFF
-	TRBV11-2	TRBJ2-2	CASSNRETPNTGELFF
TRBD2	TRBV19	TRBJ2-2	CASSSSGRAGFVIGELFF
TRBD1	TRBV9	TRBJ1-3	CASSGERGQLGNTIYF
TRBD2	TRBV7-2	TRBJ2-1	CASSLVASGSSYNEQFF
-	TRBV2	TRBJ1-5	CASRGGMGNQPQHF
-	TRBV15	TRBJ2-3	CATSTGGLTDTQYF
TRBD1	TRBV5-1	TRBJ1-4	CASSSGTGGEKLFF
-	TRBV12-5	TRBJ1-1	CASAISGEVTEAFF
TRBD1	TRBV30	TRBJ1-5	CAWSITGVGNQPQHF
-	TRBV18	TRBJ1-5	CASSNTGEGQPQHF
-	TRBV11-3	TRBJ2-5	CASSLESGSETQYF
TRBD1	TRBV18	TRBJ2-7	CASSRQGSASYEQYF
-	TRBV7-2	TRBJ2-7	CASSLGGFTYEQYF